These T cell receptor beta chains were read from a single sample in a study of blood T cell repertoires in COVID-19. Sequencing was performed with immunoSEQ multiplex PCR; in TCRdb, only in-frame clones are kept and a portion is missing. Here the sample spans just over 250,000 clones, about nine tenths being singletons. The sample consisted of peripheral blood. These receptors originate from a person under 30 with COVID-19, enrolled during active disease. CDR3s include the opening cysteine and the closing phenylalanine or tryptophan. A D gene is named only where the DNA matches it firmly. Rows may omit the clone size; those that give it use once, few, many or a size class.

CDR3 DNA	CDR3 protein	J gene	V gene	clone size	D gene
TGCGCCAGCAGCTGGAAGACTAGCGGGAGGTATGACGGGGAGCTGTTTTTT	CASSWKTSGRYDGELFF	TRBJ2-2	TRBV5-1	-	TRBD2
TGTGCCAGCAGTGACCAGGGGAATTCACCCCTCCACTTT	CASSDQGNSPLHF	TRBJ1-6	TRBV2	-	-
TGTGCCAGCAGTTTATCTAACTCCTACGAGCAGTACTTC	CASSLSNSYEQYF	TRBJ2-7	TRBV27	-	-
TGTGCCACCAGTGATAGACTAGCGGGAGGAGAGGATACGCAGTATTTT	CATSDRLAGGEDTQYF	TRBJ2-3	TRBV24-1	-	TRBD2
TGCGCCAGCAGCTTAAGTAGTCCCGCCGGGACTGAAGCTTTCTTT	CASSLSSPAGTEAFF	TRBJ1-1	TRBV5-1	-	-
TGTGCCAGCAGTTCTCCCGGGACAGGCCTCCGAGGCACTGAAGCTTTCTTT	CASSSPGTGLRGTEAFF	TRBJ1-1	TRBV25-1	-	TRBD1
TGTGCCAGCAGTTTGGTCAGGGTTAACGCTTTCTTT	CASSLVRVNAFF	TRBJ1-1	TRBV12-3/TRBV12-4	once	-
TGTGCCAGCAGCCAGGGCACTAGCGGGTTGCTGATCTACGAGCAGTACTTC	CASSQGTSGLLIYEQYF	TRBJ2-7	TRBV7-9	-	TRBD2
TGTGCCAGCAGCCAAGATTACGGGGAGGACACCATATATTTT	CASSQDYGEDTIYF	TRBJ1-3	TRBV3-1/TRBV3-2	-	-
TGTGCCAGCAGTTTAACCCCACAGGGTTTCCAATCACCCCTCCACTTT	CASSLTPQGFQSPLHF	TRBJ1-6	TRBV27	-	-
TGTGCCAGCATACCGACAGGGATCAGGAACACTGAAGCTTTCTTT	CASIPTGIRNTEAFF	TRBJ1-1	TRBV6-6	-	TRBD1
TGCAGCGTTGCCGGAGGAGTGAACACCGGGGAGCTGTTTTTT	CSVAGGVNTGELFF	TRBJ2-2	TRBV29-1	-	-
TGCGCCAGCAGCTTGGGGCTTCGGAACACTGAAGCTTTCTTT	CASSLGLRNTEAFF	TRBJ1-1	TRBV5-1	-	-
TGTGCTAGTGCCTCGGACATTTCCTACAATGAGCAGTTCTTC	CASASDISYNEQFF	TRBJ2-1	TRBV12-5	-	-
TGTGCCAGCAGAACAGGGCTAGCCAAAAACATTCAGTACTTC	CASRTGLAKNIQYF	TRBJ2-4	TRBV6-4	-	-
TGTGCCAGTAGTACCGGTCCCGGGACTAGCGGGACTCGCACAGATACGCAGTATTTT	CASSTGPGTSGTRTDTQYF	TRBJ2-3	TRBV19	-	TRBD2
TGTGCCAGCAGCTGGGCGGATACGCAGTATTTT	CASSWADTQYF	TRBJ2-3	TRBV7-9	-	-
TGCGCCAGCAGCCTAGGGGGCTCGAACACTGAAGCTTTCTTT	CASSLGGSNTEAFF	TRBJ1-1	TRBV5-1	-	TRBD1
TGTGCCAGCACTCCTTCTCCGGGACAGGGAGGTGGTGGCTACACCTTC	CASTPSPGQGGGGYTF	TRBJ1-2	TRBV27	-	TRBD1
TGCAGCGTTAGACAGGGGTCCACCGAGCAGTACTTC	CSVRQGSTEQYF	TRBJ2-7	TRBV29-1	-	TRBD1